The 25 T cell receptor beta chains reported below all come from one sample, sequenced in a study of vaccination and CD4 T cells after COVID-19. CD4+ T cells that had been cultured provided DNA sequenced with the Oncomine TCR Beta short-read assay. TCRdb independently ran MiXCR on the PCR reads; one entry per CDR3 protein. The sample records fewer than 25,000 distinct CDR3 sequences, about two fifths being singletons. Specified time point: late sampling 161 to 241 days after vaccination in a few convalescent patients. The treatment here: roughly 10-day PBMC culture with coronavirus spike peptide pools or control peptides (ViraFEST assay). What these receptors recognize is not known. Sequences were derived from CD4+ T cells from blood, cultured in vitro, sampled about 7 months after SARS-CoV-2 vaccination. The receptors were gathered from a human donor who had recovered from COVID-19.

V and J are TRBV5-5 and TRBJ2-5; D is perhaps TRBD2 (5 bases). The germline gives CDR1 SGHKS, CDR2 YYEKEE (reference sequence). This CDR3 has 15 amino acids. V gave up 2 bases and J gave up 4 bases, with 15 bases separating them. This chain's CDR3 is CASSFGVSQTETQYF. The CDR3 nucleotides read TGTGCCAGCAGCTTCGGGGTGAGCCAGACAGAGACCCAGTACTTC. Combining the CDR3 with reference TRBV5-5 and TRBJ2-5 gives the whole variable domain DAGVTQSPTHLIKTRGQQVTLRCSPISGHKSVSWYQQVLGQGPQFIFQYYEKEERGRGNFPDRFSARQFPNYSSELNVNALLLGDSALYLCASSFGVSQTETQYFGPGTRLLVL.

The chain's CDR3 is CASSFPGEGYNEQFF. In nucleotides, the CDR3 is TGTGCCAGCAGTTTTCCCGGAGAAGGCTACAATGAGCAGTTCTTC. V gene TRBV28 combines with J gene TRBJ2-1, with D uncertain. The V gene's germline CDR1 is MDHEN and CDR2 SYDVKM. V was shortened by 3 bases and J by 3 bases, with 12 bases between the two germline ends. The CDR3 runs 15 residues.

This clonotype has more than one count but fewer than ten. The chain employs TRBV7-8 and TRBJ1-1, with D maybe TRBD1 (5 bases). The V gene's germline CDR1 is SGHVS and CDR2 FQNEAQ. V lost 5 bases and J lost 1, with 14 bases in between. The CDR3 sequence is 15 residues long. The CDR3 DNA reads TGTGCCAGCAGCCCAAGTGGGACGACGAACACTGAAGCTTTCTTT. Its protein is CASSPSGTTNTEAFF.

The V gene is TRBV20-1, the J gene TRBJ2-7, with D perhaps TRBD2 (6 bases). Trimming left V 1 base short and J 4 bases short, with 14 bases between. CDR1 DFQATT and CDR2 SNEGSKA come from the germline V gene (reference sequence). The CDR3 runs to 14 residues. CDR3 residues: CSARVGLATYEQYF. The CDR3 region has the DNA TGCAGTGCTAGAGTTGGGCTAGCGACTTACGAGCAGTACTTC.

CDR3 loop: CASSSPGALLGNTIYF. The DNA of the CDR3 is TGTGCCAGCAGTTCCCCCGGCGCCCTGCTTGGAAACACCATATATTTT. This chain uses TRBV28 with TRBJ1-3; D uncertain. Germline V CDR1 and CDR2: MDHEN, SYDVKM. CDR3 length: 16 amino acids. The germline V and J ends were trimmed by 4 bases and 3 bases, with 16 bases remaining between them.

This clonotype was seen more than once but under ten times. The chain recombines TRBV7-8 with TRBJ2-2; 9 bases line up with TRBD2. Germline CDR1 reads SGHVS; CDR2 reads FQNEAQ. This CDR3 comprises 14 residues. Trimming at V came to 7 bases and at J to 7 bases, leaving 7 bases not matched to a gene. This chain's CDR3 is CASTGLAGSGELFF. DNA for the CDR3: TGTGCCAGCACTGGGCTAGCGGGAAGCGGGGAGCTGTTTTTT. The whole variable domain, remainder taken from reference TRBV7-8 and TRBJ2-2, is GAGVSQSPRYKVAKRGQDVALRCDPISGHVSLFWYQQALGQGPEFLTYFQNEAQLDKSGLPSDRFFAERPEGSVSTLKIQRTQQEDSAVYLCASTGLAGSGELFFGEGSRLTVL.

Remarks on this clonotype: The germline gene is not matched at one end of the junction; a read error may be the cause. The chain joins TRBV7-2 to TRBJ2-2; the match to TRBD2 covers 10 bases. Germline-derived CDR1 and CDR2 are SGHTA and FQGNSA. The CDR3 extends over 15 amino acids. DNA for the CDR3: TGTGTCAGCAGCCGGACTAGCGGCCCCACCGGGGAGCTGTTTTTT. Its protein product is CVSSRTSGPTGELFF.

The chain recombines TRBV6-5 with TRBJ1-1, with D unresolved. CDR3 length: 13 residues. Germline CDR1 and CDR2: MNHEY and SVGAGI. V lost 4 bases and J lost 4, with 10 bases in between. This CDR3 is CASSSSGVTEAFF. The CDR3 DNA sequence: TGTGCCAGCAGTTCCTCTGGGGTCACTGAAGCTTTCTTT.

This clonotype appeared once. The rearrangement links TRBV20-1 to TRBJ2-1; D is unresolved. Germline assignment: CDR1 DFQATT and CDR2 SNEGSKA (reference sequence). V shed 4 bases and J shed 6 bases, with 10 bases lying between them. The CDR3 has 12 residues. CDR3 protein: CSANDNGNEQFF. As DNA, the CDR3 is TGCAGTGCTAATGATAACGGCAATGAGCAGTTCTTC.

The rearrangement links TRBV28 to TRBJ2-1; D ambiguous. In germline, CDR1 is MDHEN, CDR2 SYDVKM. The CDR3 runs to 12 residues. V lost 3 bases and J 14 bases, leaving 14 bases between the germline ends. This CDR3 reads CASSFETGGKFF. The CDR3 bases are TGTGCCAGCAGTTTTGAAACGGGTGGTAAGTTCTTC.

The genes are TRBV27 and TRBJ2-7; 7 bases agree with TRBD1. The CDR3 covers 16 residues. V was clipped by 6 bases and J by 3 bases; unmatched bases: 14. Per germline, CDR1 MNHEY and CDR2 SMNVEV (reference sequence). CDR3 sequence (DNA): TGTGCCAGCAGACTTTGGGGAACAGGGGATAGCTACGAGCAGTACTTC. Protein: CASRLWGTGDSYEQYF.

The chain has TRBV20-1 and TRBJ2-2, with 8 bases lining up with TRBD2. CDR3 length: 16 residues. V shed 0 bases and J 1 base; nucleotides not matched to a gene: 4. Germline CDR1 is DFQATT and CDR2 is SNEGSKA (reference sequence). CDR3 in DNA: TGCAGTGCTAGAGATGGCGGGACTAGGAACACCGGGGAGCTGTTTTTT. The encoded protein is CSARDGGTRNTGELFF.

This clonotype has just a few counts. V and J are TRBV20-1 and TRBJ2-7; D uncertain. V lost 5 bases and J 5 bases, leaving 10 bases between the germline ends. Germline values: CDR1 DFQATT, CDR2 SNEGSKA (reference sequence). The length of the CDR3 is 11 residues. As DNA, the CDR3 is TGCAGTGCTTCTATTGGGGACGAGCAGTACTTC. It specifies CSASIGDEQYF.

This clonotype was recorded only once. The chain is built from TRBV28 and TRBJ2-7; 7 bases fit TRBD1. CDR1 MDHEN and CDR2 SYDVKM come from the germline V gene. CDR3 length: 12 residues. J gave up 12 bases and V 2 bases, and 7 bases lay outside the gene matches. This CDR3 is CASSLGQAAPYF. In DNA form, the CDR3 reads TGTGCCAGCAGTTTAGGACAGGCGGCCCCGTACTTC.

The V gene is TRBV28, the J gene TRBJ1-5; tentative D call: TRBD1 (6 bases). This CDR3 is 15 amino acids long. V lost 1 base, J lost 5 bases, and 12 bases lay in between. CDR1 and CDR2 (germline): MDHEN, SYDVKM. As DNA, the CDR3 is TGTGCCAGCAGTTTATATCAGGGGTATTATCAGCCCCAGCATTTT. It yields the protein CASSLYQGYYQPQHF.

The chain is built from TRBV6-1 and TRBJ2-3, with TRBD2 matching over 12 bases. Germline-derived CDR1 and CDR2 are MNHNS and SASEGT. The trim removed 5 bases at V and 5 bases at J, leaving 8 bases unmatched. The CDR3 is made up of 16 amino acids. CDR3 residues: CASSLRLAGAGDTQYF. DNA for the CDR3: TGTGCCAGCAGTCTAAGACTAGCGGGGGCAGGAGATACGCAGTATTTT.

This rearrangement joins TRBV6-1 to TRBJ2-1, with 10 bases that match TRBD2. V lost 8 bases to trimming and J lost 8 bases; unmatched junction nucleotides: 12. The CDR3 consists of 15 residues. Germline CDR1 and CDR2: MNHNS and SASEGT. The CDR3 protein is CASVNLAGAQYEQFF. As DNA, the CDR3 is TGTGCCAGCGTAAATCTAGCGGGAGCTCAGTATGAGCAGTTCTTC.

The chain links TRBV4-1 to TRBJ2-1; 9 bases line up with TRBD2. CDR1 is MGHRA, CDR2 YSYEKL, per germline. V shed 0 bases and J 7 bases; nucleotides not matched to a gene: 10. The CDR3 runs 17 residues. CDR3 region: CASSQDLLAGSRNEQFF. The CDR3 DNA reads as TGCGCCAGCAGCCAAGATCTACTAGCGGGTAGTCGTAATGAGCAGTTCTTC.

There are a few counts of this clonotype. The chain is built from TRBV24-1 and TRBJ2-3; D not certain. The V and J ends lost 4 bases and 0 bases respectively, with 13 bases between them. The CDR3 has 16 amino acids. Germline values: CDR1 KGHDR, CDR2 SFDVKD. The CDR3 DNA follows: TGTGCCACCAGTGACGTTGACACAGCTAGCACAGATACGCAGTATTTT. This sequence encodes CATSDVDTASTDTQYF.

The chain has TRBV6-1 and TRBJ2-7, with TRBD2 as a possible D gene (6 bases). The CDR3 extends over 13 amino acids. The V and J ends lost 5 bases and 3 bases respectively, with 11 bases between them. CDR1 is MNHNS and CDR2 is SASEGT in the germline V gene. CDR3 protein: CASSPAGRYEQYF. The CDR3 nucleotides read TGTGCCAGCAGTCCAGCGGGTCGCTACGAGCAGTACTTC.

This clonotype was detected once. The V gene is TRBV28, the J gene TRBJ1-5; maybe TRBD1 (5 bases). The CDR3 runs 17 residues. Germline V gives CDR1 MDHEN, CDR2 SYDVKM. V lost 7 bases and J 0 bases, leaving 19 bases between the germline ends. The CDR3 sequence: CASIPSGTDISNQPQHF. CDR3 in DNA: TGTGCCAGCATCCCCTCGGGGACGGATATTAGCAATCAGCCCCAGCATTTT.

V usage is TRBV20-1 and J usage is TRBJ1-1; D remains ambiguous. Germline assignment: CDR1 DFQATT and CDR2 SNEGSKA (reference sequence). The V gene lost 2 bases and the J gene lost 1 base, with 8 bases spanning the gap. The CDR3 consists of 13 residues. The CDR3 DNA is TGCAGTGCTAGACCTGTGAAGAACACTGAAGCTTTCTTT. It is translated as CSARPVKNTEAFF.

As for this clonotype: A read error may explain this, as a much larger clone is one base away. This chain joins TRBV7-3 and TRBJ2-5, with D perhaps TRBD1 (6 bases). The CDR3 runs 15 residues. Germline V gene lookup returns CDR1 SGHTA and CDR2 FQGTGA. The CDR3 is CACSFRGQSQETQYF. In DNA, the CDR3 is TGTGCCTGCAGCTTCAGGGGCCAATCCCAAGAGACCCAGTACTTC.

In this sample, this clonotype turned up a few times. The CDR3 DNA sequence: TGCAGTGCTCCGGCCTCGGGTGGGGAGACCCAGTACTTC. Translated, it gives CSAPASGGETQYF. The V call is TRBV20-1, the J call TRBJ2-5, with unresolved D. This CDR3 has 13 amino acids. Germline assignment: CDR1 DFQATT and CDR2 SNEGSKA (reference sequence). Trimming took off 5 bases at V and 5 bases at J, with 15 bases between the two ends.

The chain employs TRBV20-1 and TRBJ2-1; 10 bases are a match to TRBD2. Trimming at V came to 3 bases and at J to 1 base, leaving 12 bases not matched to a gene. The CDR3 spans 18 residues. Germline V gives CDR1 DFQATT, CDR2 SNEGSKA (reference sequence). Here the CDR3 reads CSARGSSGRAISYNEQFF. CDR3 nucleotide sequence: TGCAGTGCTAGGGGTTCGAGCGGGAGGGCCATTTCCTACAATGAGCAGTTCTTC.